These 25 T cell receptor beta chains share one sample of origin, sequenced in a study of blood T cell repertoires in COVID-19. Clones were read by immunoSEQ multiplex PCR, and TCRdb kept only the in-frame ones, dropping some. The data show fewer than 150,000 clones, roughly 88% seen once. The specimen sequenced was peripheral blood. The receptors were sampled from a human donor in a cohort sampled during active COVID-19.

A remark on this clone: Relative to the germline gene, one junction end is altered; a read error may explain this. The chain recombines TRBV5-1 with TRBJ2-5, with 13 bases that match TRBD2. This CDR3 region has 19 residues. Looked up from germline, CDR1 is SGHRS and CDR2 is YFSETQ. The CDR3 sequence is CASGFPSLLAGGRQETQYF. The CDR3 coding sequence is TGCGCCAGCGGCTTCCCCTCCTTACTAGCGGGGGGGCGACAAGAGACCCAGTACTTC.

The V call is TRBV19, the J call TRBJ1-2; 8 nucleotides line up with TRBD1. This CDR3 is 12 amino acids long. Germline lookup yields CDR1 LNHDA and CDR2 SQIVND (reference sequence). Trimming cost V 8 bases and J 8 bases; bases outside gene matches: 7. The chain's CDR3 is CASSDRVGGYTF. In DNA form, the CDR3 reads TGTGCCAGTTCGGACAGGGTGGGCGGCTACACCTTC.

The chain carries TRBV6-5 and TRBJ2-7; 7 bases match TRBD1. The CDR3 contains 14 residues. CDR1 is MNHEY, CDR2 SVGAGI, per germline. The J segment lost 3 bases and the V segment lost 6 bases, leaving 8 bases of the junction unmatched. The CDR3 nucleotides read TGTGCCAGCAGCTCCACAGGGGTCAACTACGAGCAGTACTTC. It specifies CASSSTGVNYEQYF.

The V call is TRBV27, the J call TRBJ2-3, with TRBD1 matching over 10 bases. The germline CDR1 and CDR2 sequences are MNHEY and SMNVEV (reference sequence). Trimming removed 5 bases from V and 3 bases from J; junction bases left unmatched: 2. The CDR3 contains 14 residues. The CDR3 DNA follows: TGTGCCAGCAGTCGGGACAGGGGAACAGATACGCAGTATTTT. Its translation is CASSRDRGTDTQYF.

This clone was counted once. This sequence joins TRBV7-2 and TRBJ1-2; D is ambiguous. The CDR3 runs to 13 residues. Trimming pared 1 base from V and 8 bases from J, leaving 11 bases between. CDR1 and CDR2 from the germline V gene are SGHTA and FQGNSA. In DNA form, the CDR3 reads TGTGCCAGCAGCTTAGGGAGGGTAGAGGGCTACACCTTC. Translated, it gives CASSLGRVEGYTF.

The chain carries TRBV2 and TRBJ2-1, with 9 bases matching TRBD2. This CDR3 is built from 17 residues. With V trimmed by 2 bases and J by 2 bases, 7 bases remained unmatched. Germline V gene lookup returns CDR1 SNHLY and CDR2 FYNNEI. The CDR3 loop is CASSERSGGSAYNEQFF. DNA for the CDR3: TGTGCCAGCAGTGAAAGGAGCGGGGGGTCCGCCTACAATGAGCAGTTCTTC.

This clone has more than one count but fewer than ten. CDR3: CASSVEGRGNSPLHF. In DNA, the CDR3 is TGTGCCAGCAGCGTAGAGGGCAGGGGAAACTCACCCCTCCACTTT. The chain combines TRBV9 with TRBJ1-6, with TRBD1 as a possible D gene (6 bases). This CDR3 contains 15 residues. V was clipped by 0 bases and J by 10 bases, with 14 bases between them. Germline values: CDR1 SGDLS, CDR2 YYNGEE. Drawing the rest from reference TRBV9 and TRBJ1-6, the complete variable domain is DSGVTQTPKHLITATGQRVTLRCSPRSGDLSVYWYQQSLDQGLQFLIQYYNGEERAKGNILERFSAQQFPDLHSELNLSSLELGDSALYFCASSVEGRGNSPLHFGNGTRLTVT.

The chain recombines TRBV5-1 with TRBJ1-2, with 7 bases fitting TRBD1. CDR1 SGHRS and CDR2 YFSETQ come from the germline V gene. J lost 8 bases, V lost 4 bases, and 20 bases had no gene match. This CDR3 comprises 17 residues. CDR3 sequence: CASSPESPGGRLSGYTF. The CDR3 nucleotides are TGCGCCAGCAGCCCGGAGAGTCCAGGGGGGCGTCTTAGCGGCTACACCTTC.

This clone was picked up a small number of times. The chain couples TRBV9 to TRBJ1-1; no definite D call. There are 16 residues in the CDR3. Trimming took 1 base from V and 0 from J, leaving 13 bases between them. Germline V lookup: CDR1 SGDLS, CDR2 YYNGEE. CDR3 DNA sequence: TGTGCCAGCAGCGTACCCAGAATCGAAGTGAACACTGAAGCTTTCTTT. It codes for CASSVPRIEVNTEAFF. Full variable domain (remainder filled in from reference TRBV9 and TRBJ1-1): DSGVTQTPKHLITATGQRVTLRCSPRSGDLSVYWYQQSLDQGLQFLIQYYNGEERAKGNILERFSAQQFPDLHSELNLSSLELGDSALYFCASSVPRIEVNTEAFFGQGTRLTVV.

The table lists this clone with a few counts. The rearrangement links TRBV15 to TRBJ2-1; D might be TRBD2 (7 bases). V was shortened by 1 base and J by 2 bases, with 12 bases between the two germline ends. Germline CDR1 LNHNV, CDR2 YYDKDF (reference sequence). This CDR3 spans 16 amino acids. The CDR3 here is CATSRVRGGAYNEQFF. The CDR3 nucleotides are TGTGCCACCAGCAGAGTAAGAGGGGGGGCCTACAATGAGCAGTTCTTC.

V gene TRBV4-1 combines with J gene TRBJ2-5; 8 bases agree with TRBD2. This CDR3 is 16 amino acids long. Losses at the gene ends were 0 bases for V and 0 bases for J; bases not matched to a gene: 3. Per germline, CDR1 MGHRA and CDR2 YSYEKL. The CDR3 region has the DNA TGCGCCAGCAGCCAAGATTCAGCGGGGGACCAAGAGACCCAGTACTTC. Amino acid sequence: CASSQDSAGDQETQYF.

The chain joins TRBV25-1 to TRBJ2-7, with 9 bases identical to TRBD1. The CDR3 loop spans 14 amino acids. The germline CDR1 and CDR2 sequences are MGHDK and SYGVNS. After removal of 5 bases from V and 7 bases from J, the junction contained 9 bases not matched to a gene. The CDR3 nucleotides read TGTGCCAGCAGTAATCCGGGACAGGGTTGGGAGCAGTACTTC. This translates into CASSNPGQGWEQYF.

J is TRBJ1-1 and V is TRBV7-8, with D perhaps matching TRBD1 (5 bases). The germline gives CDR1 SGHVS, CDR2 FQNEAQ. The CDR3 runs 16 residues. Between the trimmed V and J ends, which lost 0 bases and 4 bases, there was a span of 15 bases. CDR3 sequence (DNA): TGTGCCAGCAGCTTAGCAGACGGGGGAACAAGCACTGAAGCTTTCTTT. Translated, it gives CASSLADGGTSTEAFF.

The chain has TRBV12-3 or TRBV12-4 and TRBJ2-5; D ambiguous. The CDR3 totals 13 residues. V shed 5 bases and J shed 1 base, with 8 bases lying between them. The chain's CDR3 is CASSPYSQETQYF. The CDR3 DNA reads as TGTGCCAGCAGTCCTTACTCCCAAGAGACCCAGTACTTC.

This clone came up a few times. The chain couples TRBV5-4 to TRBJ1-6; 8 bases agree with TRBD1. The germline gives CDR1 SGHNT, CDR2 YYREEE (reference sequence). This CDR3 has 18 residues. Trimming at V came to 3 bases and at J to 1 base, leaving 9 bases not matched to a gene. The DNA of the CDR3 is TGTGCCAGCAGCTACGGACAGGGTTGGAGGTCCTATAATTCACCCCTCCACTTT. As protein: CASSYGQGWRSYNSPLHF. The variable domain in full, completed from reference TRBV5-4 and TRBJ1-6, reads ETGVTQSPTHLIKTRGQQVTLRCSSQSGHNTVSWYQQALGQGPQFIFQYYREEENGRGNFPPRFSGLQFPNYSSELNVNALELDDSALYLCASSYGQGWRSYNSPLHFGNGTRLTVT.

V and J are TRBV27 and TRBJ1-5; 7 nucleotides line up with TRBD1. Unmatched junction bases numbered 7, after V lost 6 bases and J lost 2 bases. The CDR3 spans 15 residues. Germline V gene lookup returns CDR1 MNHEY and CDR2 SMNVEV (reference sequence). DNA of the CDR3: TGTGCCAGCAGCCCACAGGGGCTTGGCAATCAGCCCCAGCATTTT. Amino acid sequence: CASSPQGLGNQPQHF.

The J gene is TRBJ2-3, the V gene TRBV27; D may be TRBD2 (7 bases). This CDR3 has 16 amino acids. Trimming shortened V by 4 bases and J by 4 bases, and 18 bases separated the two germline ends. Germline lookup yields CDR1 MNHEY and CDR2 SMNVEV (reference sequence). In nucleotides, the CDR3 is TGTGCCAGCAGTTCTGGGGGGGGGCAAGGGGCAGATACGCAGTATTTT. Its translation is CASSSGGGQGADTQYF.

The rearrangement joins TRBV5-1 to TRBJ2-2; TRBD1 agrees at 8 bases. The germline CDR1 and CDR2 sequences are SGHRS and YFSETQ. The J segment lost 6 bases and the V segment lost 4 bases, leaving 11 bases of the junction unmatched. The CDR3 loop spans 16 amino acids. The CDR3 protein is CASSPQPTGAAGELFF. The CDR3 nucleotides read TGCGCCAGCAGCCCCCAGCCGACAGGGGCGGCCGGGGAGCTGTTTTTT. Together with reference TRBV5-1 and TRBJ2-2, the CDR3 gives the full variable domain: KAGVTQTPRYLIKTRGQQVTLSCSPISGHRSVSWYQQTPGQGLQFLFEYFSETQRNKGNFPGRFSGRQFSNSRSEMNVSTLELGDSALYLCASSPQPTGAAGELFFGEGSRLTVL.

This chain joins TRBV10-1 and TRBJ2-5, with 7 bases identical to TRBD1. J lost 5 bases, V lost 6 bases, and 15 bases had no gene match. The CDR3 contains 16 residues. The germline gives CDR1 WNHNN, CDR2 SYGVQD (reference sequence). The CDR3 bases are TGCGCCAGCAGGCTCAGTCCGGACAGGCCGTGGGAGACCCAGTACTTC. Translating gives CASRLSPDRPWETQYF.

This clone was detected a few times. This chain uses TRBV27 with TRBJ1-1; D is uncertain. The CDR3 is 13 residues long. The germline V gene encodes CDR1 MNHEY and CDR2 SMNVEV (reference sequence). Trimming stripped 5 bases from V and 1 base from J, with 8 bases between. CDR3: CASSPPGNTEAFF. In DNA, the CDR3 is TGTGCCAGCAGTCCCCCAGGGAACACTGAAGCTTTCTTT.

The chain carries TRBV27 and TRBJ2-2; maybe TRBD2 (6 bases). Between the trimmed V and J ends, which lost 10 bases and 3 bases, there was a span of 21 bases. Germline CDR1 MNHEY, CDR2 SMNVEV (reference sequence). The CDR3 covers 16 residues. CDR3: CATAKPRAGHTGELFF. The CDR3, as DNA: TGTGCCACGGCTAAGCCCAGGGCGGGGCACACCGGGGAGCTGTTTTTT.

The chain links TRBV2 to TRBJ2-3, with a possible D match to TRBD1 (6 bases). V was pared by 7 bases and J by 4 bases, with 18 bases between. Germline CDR1 SNHLY, CDR2 FYNNEI. This CDR3 contains 15 residues. Written as DNA, the CDR3 is TGTGCCAGCACCTTAAGCCAGGGGATAGCAGATACGCAGTATTTT. This encodes CASTLSQGIADTQYF.

This clone was seen once. V is TRBV12-1 and J is TRBJ2-2; TRBD2 was called by the table and not checked on the DNA. TRBV12-1 represents a pseudogene. The CDR3 has 14 residues. The CDR3 loop reads CASSFGTNTGELFF. CDR3 DNA sequence: TGTGCCAGCAGCTTCGGGACTAACACCGGGGAGCTGTTTTTT.

The DNA of the CDR3 is TGCGCCAGCAGCCATACCACAGGGGGCATAACCAAAAACATTCAGTACTTC. It translates to CASSHTTGGITKNIQYF. The chain carries TRBV4-1 and TRBJ2-4, with 9 nucleotides matching TRBD1. Germline values: CDR1 MGHRA, CDR2 YSYEKL. The junction had 8 bases not matched to a gene; V was cut back by 3 bases and J by 2 bases. The CDR3 is 17 amino acids.

This clone was observed once. V usage is TRBV6-1 and J usage is TRBJ1-2, with TRBD1 as a possible D gene (5 bases). Germline CDR1 and CDR2: MNHNS and SASEGT. CDR3 length equals 15 residues. V shed 2 bases and J shed 8 bases, with 18 bases lying between them. CDR3 sequence (DNA): TGTGCCAGCAGTGAAAGATCTGGCAGGGTAATAGGCTACACCTTC. Residues: CASSERSGRVIGYTF.